A selection of T cell receptor beta chains follows, all from one sample in a study of blood T cell repertoires in COVID-19. Sequenced by immunoSEQ multiplex PCR; TCRdb stores in-frame clones only, minus some. This sample yields approximately 130,000 clones, of which under 90% are seen a single time; 3.9% belongs to the top ten. Sequencing was carried out using peripheral blood. These receptor sequences come from a man between 60 and 70 years old with acute or convalescent COVID-19. Both conserved end residues are part of each CDR3. The D gene is left open where the match is weak. Clone size is given for some rows only: seen once, a few or many times, or a class if the clone is expanded.

j_gene | abundance | v_gene | d_gene | CDR3nt | CDR3aa
TRBJ2-5 | . | TRBV27 | TRBD2 | TGTGCCAGCAGCATATCTAGCGGGGAACAAGAGACCCAGTACTTC | CASSISSGEQETQYF
TRBJ2-3 | . | TRBV6-5 | TRBD2 | TGTGCCAGCAGTTACAGGCAGCGGGGAATGACAGATACGCAGTATTTT | CASSYRQRGMTDTQYF
TRBJ2-7 | . | TRBV7-9 | TRBD1 | TGTGCCAGCAGGTCGGGACAGGGAGCCTACGAGCAGTACTTC | CASRSGQGAYEQYF
TRBJ2-7 | . | TRBV3-1/TRBV3-2 | . | TGTGCCAGCAGCCAAGAAGGGGGGATTTTAGGACTAGACATCCGCTACGAGCAGTACTTC | CASSQEGGILGLDIRYEQYF
TRBJ2-2 | . | TRBV4-3 | TRBD2 | TGCGCCAGCAGCCAAGTGGCTAGCGGGACCGGGGAGCTGTTTTTT | CASSQVASGTGELFF
TRBJ2-3 | . | TRBV11-3 | . | TGTGCCAGCAGCTCTAGCACAGATACGCAGTATTTT | CASSSSTDTQYF
TRBJ2-1 | . | TRBV7-2 | . | TGTGCCAGCAGTCCGGGTGGTTCCTACAATGAGCAGTTCTTC | CASSPGGSYNEQFF
TRBJ2-7 | . | TRBV28 | . | TGTGCCAGCAGCCCAGGGGACCTCCACGACTACGAGCAGTACTTC | CASSPGDLHDYEQYF
TRBJ1-2 | . | TRBV6-1 | TRBD1 | TGTGCCAGCAGTGAACGGGGACAGGACGGCTACACCTTC | CASSERGQDGYTF
TRBJ2-3 | . | TRBV7-2 | . | TGTGCCAGCAGCTTAGGACAGCATAGCACAGATACGCAGTATTTT | CASSLGQHSTDTQYF
TRBJ1-2 | . | TRBV28 | TRBD1 | TGTGCCAGCAGTGGACAGGGGCTAAACTATGGCTACACCTTC | CASSGQGLNYGYTF
TRBJ1-4 | few | TRBV11-2 | . | TGTGCCAGCAGCTTAGGACAGGCGAATGAAAAACTGTTTTTT | CASSLGQANEKLFF
TRBJ1-5 | . | TRBV18 | . | TGTGCCAGCTCTACGGGGAGCAATCAGCCCCAGCATTTT | CASSTGSNQPQHF
TRBJ1-2 | . | TRBV21-1 | . | TGTGCCAGCAGCAAAGGACCATGGGCGTATGGCTACACCTTC | CASSKGPWAYGYTF
TRBJ2-2 | many | TRBV4-2 | TRBD2 | TGTGCCAGCAGCCAAGATCAAGCGGGGGCGAACACCGGGGAGCTGTTTTTT | CASSQDQAGANTGELFF
TRBJ1-1 | once | TRBV27 | TRBD1 | TGTGCCAGCAGTGGCCGACAGGGGAGGGCGGCTGAAGCTTTCTTT | CASSGRQGRAAEAFF
TRBJ1-5 | . | TRBV5-6 | TRBD1 | TGTGCCAGCAGCTCAACAGGGGGCGGCAATCAGCCCCAGCATTTT | CASSSTGGGNQPQHF
TRBJ1-2 | . | TRBV6-5 | . | TGTGCCAGCAGTTACTCGACGGGCAGGGCTTATGGCTACACCTTC | CASSYSTGRAYGYTF
TRBJ2-1 | . | TRBV4-1 | TRBD2 | TGCGCCAGCAGCCACGCCGCTAGCGGGAGCGATGGTGAGCAGTTCTTC | CASSHAASGSDGEQFF
TRBJ2-1 | . | TRBV6-6 | . | TGTGCCAGCAGGGATTCCGCTAGCCACTCCGGCAATGAGCAGTTCTTC | CASRDSASHSGNEQFF
TRBJ2-1 | few | TRBV11-2 | . | TGTGCCAGCAGCTTCCCTGGGGAGGCCTACAATGAGCAGTTCTTC | CASSFPGEAYNEQFF
TRBJ1-4 | once | TRBV6-5 | TRBD1 | TGTGCCAGCAGCCGCTCAGGGGGCGAGAGGGAAAAACTGTTTTTT | CASSRSGGEREKLFF
TRBJ2-3 | . | TRBV5-4 | TRBD2 | TGTGCCAGCAGCAAAGGGACTAGCGGACACTCTACAGATACGCAGTATTTT | CASSKGTSGHSTDTQYF